Each of the 10 T cell receptor beta chains below was sequenced from the same sample in a study of CXCR3-negative and CXCR3-positive naive CD8 T cells. Study results and limitations: Naive cells positive for CXCR3 carried more hydrophobic TRB CDR3s than CXCR3-negative ones.

These TCRs' antigens remain unknown. Carrying UMI labels, the TRB cDNA libraries were prepared through 5' RACE. TCRdb re-called the 5' RACE reads and gives one entry per CDR3 protein, without DNA. The table for this sample gives approximately 120,000 distinct CDR3 sequences. The sequencing sample was made of naive CXCR3+ CD8+ T cells from blood. The subset here: CD45RO-CCR7+CD27+CD95- naive CD8+ T cells expressing CXCR3 (TNR3+). The receptors come from a human donor in good health. Some clones in this sample may be carry-over from other donors' samples.

The chain combines TRBV7-9 with TRBJ2-3. Germline CDR1 SEHNR, CDR2 FQNEAQ (reference sequence). CDR3 size: 13 residues. The CDR3: CASSRPPLDTQYF.

This chain joins TRBV5-1 and TRBJ2-1; TCRdb designates TRBD1, a call that cannot be tested without DNA. The CDR3 sequence is 16 residues long. Germline CDR1 reads SGHRS; CDR2 reads YFSETQ. The CDR3: CASSLGGRVSYNEQFF. The whole variable domain, remainder taken from reference TRBV5-1 and TRBJ2-1, is KAGVTQTPRYLIKTRGQQVTLSCSPISGHRSVSWYQQTPGQGLQFLFEYFSETQRNKGNFPGRFSGRQFSNSRSEMNVSTLELGDSALYLCASSLGGRVSYNEQFFGPGTRLTVL.

The chain uses TRBV28 and TRBJ2-1; TCRdb outputs TRBD2, but without DNA this stays unchecked. The CDR3 extends over 15 amino acids. The germline V gene has CDR1 MDHEN and CDR2 SYDVKM. CDR3 amino acids: CASSFRGPTYNEQFF.

CDR3 sequence: CASEEGARSGEQFF. The chain has TRBV28 and TRBJ2-1; checking the TCRdb D call of TRBD1 is not possible without DNA. CDR3 size: 14 residues. Per germline, CDR1 MDHEN and CDR2 SYDVKM.

This sequence joins TRBV29-1 and TRBJ2-7; as DNA is missing, the TRBD1 call by TCRdb cannot be tested. This CDR3 has 12 residues. Germline loops: CDR1 SQVTM, CDR2 ANQGSEA. This CDR3 reads CSAKTGAYEQYF.

This rearrangement joins TRBV30 to TRBJ2-7. Germline CDR1 GTSNPN, CDR2 SVGIG (reference sequence). CDR3 length: 12 amino acids. This chain's CDR3 is CAWSAQTYEQYF. The variable domain in full, with the rest retrieved from reference TRBV30 and TRBJ2-7, is SQTIHQWPATLVQPVGSPLSLECTVEGTSNPNLYWYRQAAGRGLQLLFYSVGIGQISSEVPQNLSASRPQDRQFILSSKKLLLSDSGFYLCAWSAQTYEQYFGPGTRLTVT.

The chain joins TRBV7-9 to TRBJ1-1; the TCRdb D gene call, TRBD1, has no DNA to confirm it. CDR3 length equals 15 residues. Germline-derived CDR1 and CDR2 are SEHNR and FQNEAQ (reference sequence). The CDR3: CASSLGTGLNTEAFF.

The chain uses TRBV7-9 and TRBJ1-4; TCRdb reports TRBD1, a call that lacks DNA to check it against. This CDR3 contains 16 residues. Looked up from germline, CDR1 is SEHNR and CDR2 is FQNEAQ (reference sequence). CDR3 in amino acids: CASSRSAGVFGEKLFF.

The CDR3 is CASSQEQGARSEQFF. The chain couples TRBV4-2 to TRBJ2-1; TCRdb picks TRBD1, but there is no DNA to check that call. The CDR3 length is 15 residues. Germline V gene data show CDR1 as LGHNA and CDR2 as YNFKEQ.

This chain connects TRBV29-1 to TRBJ1-1. CDR1 SQVTM and CDR2 ANQGSEA come from the germline V gene. The CDR3 is 13 residues long. The CDR3 loop is CSVEWGMNTEAFF. The complete variable domain, with remaining parts taken from reference TRBV29-1 and TRBJ1-1, reads SAVISQKPSRDICQRGTSLTIQCQVDSQVTMMFWYRQQPGQSLTLIATANQGSEATYESGFVIDKFPISRPNLTFSTLTVSNMSPEDSSIYLCSVEWGMNTEAFFGQGTRLTVV.